This TCR beta chain derives from a study of blood T cell repertoires in COVID-19. Study background: Donors in the United States, Italy and Spain gave samples during acute or convalescent COVID-19. T cells, B-cell-depleted T cells, or PBMCs supplied cDNA or gDNA.

Per the study methods: The authors estimated nucleated cell counts from reference gene primer amplification. The protocol was immunoSEQ multiplex PCR, while the TCRdb copy is restricted to in-frame clones and leaves out a portion. V, J and clone size were drawn from that table, and D and trimming were deduced from the DNA. The repertoire includes a few hundred thousand clones, about four fifths of them detected once, and 3.4% sits in the top ten. The V segment lost 4 bases and the J segment 4 bases; nucleotides outside the gene matches: 4. The V gene's germline CDR1 is LGHNA and CDR2 YSLEER. The CDR3 is 14 amino acids.

This receptor was identified in a woman younger than 30 with acute or convalescent COVID-19. Sequences were obtained from peripheral blood. The J gene is TRBJ1-1, the V gene TRBV4-3; 9 bases are a match to TRBD1. CDR3 coding DNA: TGCGCCAGCAGCCCGGACAGGGGAGGCACTGAAGCTTTCTTT. Its translation: CASSPDRGGTEAFF.